Sequencing of this TCR beta chain was carried out in a study of Graves' ophthalmopathy and Graves' hyperthyroidism. Overall study: Before any treatment, peripheral blood was taken at the initial diagnosis.

Those donors who had ophthalmopathy presented with moderate-to-severe activity, a CAS of ≥3, a NOSPECS of ≥4 and a duration under 3 months. The source of the PBMCs was around 9 ml of fresh peripheral blood. TCR beta CDR3 regions were amplified from RNA transcripts. A first-round RT-PCR used HTBI primers, followed by a second-round multiplex PCR. Via MiXCR, TCRdb re-called the multiplex PCR reads, giving one row per CDR3 protein. This sample has about 740,000 distinct CDR3 sequences, with roughly 40% found just once. The CDR3 totals 19 residues. V lost 4 bases and J 7 bases, leaving 29 bases between the germline ends. CDR1 and CDR2 (germline): LNHDA, SQIVND (reference sequence). This clonotype was seen a handful of times.

This receptor was identified in an adult man with Graves' ophthalmopathy. The sequenced sample was peripheral blood. The chain joins TRBV19 to TRBJ1-5; D is possibly TRBD1 (5 bases). The chain's CDR3 is CASSSNPRTGRTPEQPQHF. CDR3 nucleotide sequence: TGTGCCAGTAGTAGTAACCCCCGAACGGGACGGACGCCCGAACAGCCCCAGCATTTT.